The 27 T cell receptor beta chains listed next were all sequenced from one sample in a study of T cell changes during pregnancy in multiple sclerosis. Measured with immunoSEQ multiplex PCR; TCRdb has only the in-frame clones, and not every one. The sample has about 55,000 clones, approximately 90% seen once. The sample consisted of CD4+ T cells from peripheral blood mononuclear cells, taken in the first trimester of pregnancy. These receptors originate from a female donor with multiple sclerosis, enrolled in a pregnancy study.

The chain is built from TRBV6-6 and TRBJ1-1; 7 bases fit TRBD1. This CDR3 has 16 residues. The V gene's germline CDR1 is MNHNY and CDR2 SVGAGI (reference sequence). Trimming cost V 2 bases and J 5 bases; bases outside gene matches: 11. The CDR3 DNA reads TGTGCCAGCAGTTACGGAGGACAGGTAGGCTTTACTGAAGCTTTCTTT. This encodes CASSYGGQVGFTEAFF.

The chain combines TRBV19 with TRBJ1-6; D gene unclear. Deletions cut 5 bases from V and 5 bases from J, with 19 bases between. This CDR3 is built from 17 residues. The germline V gene has CDR1 LNHDA and CDR2 SQIVND (reference sequence). As DNA, the CDR3 is TGTGCCAGTAGTCCACGCCTGGACGGAGGTCATAATTCACCCCTCCACTTT. Protein: CASSPRLDGGHNSPLHF.

The rearrangement joins TRBV7-9 to TRBJ2-7, with TRBD2 identical over 12 bases. Germline V CDR1 and CDR2: SEHNR, FQNEAQ (reference sequence). This CDR3 contains 15 residues. V shed 5 bases and J 6 bases; nucleotides not matched to a gene: 8. In DNA, the CDR3 is TGTGCCAGCAGCCTATCTAGCGGGAGGGCCCCCGAGCAGTACTTC. Translated, it gives CASSLSSGRAPEQYF.

The rearrangement joins TRBV19 to TRBJ1-5; 9 nucleotides align to TRBD1. The CDR3 is 14 amino acids. Per germline, CDR1 LNHDA and CDR2 SQIVND (reference sequence). V dropped 10 bases and J dropped 2; count of bases not matched to a gene: 6. This CDR3 reads CATSTGGGNQPQHF. The CDR3 nucleotides are TGTGCCACCTCAACAGGGGGCGGCAATCAGCCCCAGCATTTT.

The chain links TRBV5-1 to TRBJ2-1, with 12 bases that match TRBD2. The CDR3 is made up of 15 amino acids. V lost 0 bases to trimming and J lost 9 bases; unmatched junction nucleotides: 4. CDR1 SGHRS and CDR2 YFSETQ come from the germline V gene. The CDR3 DNA is TGCGCCAGCAGCTTGGGGGCACTAGCGGGAGGTGAGCAGTTCTTC. This codes for CASSLGALAGGEQFF.

Here the CDR3 reads CASSLTPAGSTDTQYF. The CDR3, as DNA: TGTGCCAGCAGCTTAACTCCAGCGGGGAGCACAGATACGCAGTATTTT. This chain connects TRBV7-3 to TRBJ2-3, with 7 bases fitting TRBD2. CDR1 is SGHTA and CDR2 is FQGTGA in the germline V gene. The V gene end was trimmed by 0 bases and the J gene end by 0 bases; junction bases not matched to a gene: 3. There are 16 residues in the CDR3.

The genes are TRBV19 and TRBJ2-1, with D possibly matching TRBD1 (6 bases). The length of the CDR3 is 14 residues. CDR1 and CDR2 from the germline V gene are LNHDA and SQIVND (reference sequence). V lost 7 bases to trimming and J lost 8 bases, with 18 bases between them. CDR3 DNA sequence: TGTGCCAGTAATCAGGGGCGCAAGGTGGATGAGCAGTTCTTC. Encoded protein: CASNQGRKVDEQFF.

The rearrangement uses TRBV30 and TRBJ1-2; D not resolved. Germline values: CDR1 GTSNPN, CDR2 SVGIG (reference sequence). Deletions cut 4 bases from V and 4 bases from J, with 7 bases between. The CDR3 is 11 residues long. CDR3 coding DNA: TGTGCCTGGAACAGAGTCTATGGCTACACCTTC. Translation gives CAWNRVYGYTF.

V gene TRBV6-5 combines with J gene TRBJ1-2, with D possibly TRBD1 on 5 matching bases. V was pared by 5 bases and J by 9 bases, with 10 bases between. Germline V gives CDR1 MNHEY, CDR2 SVGAGI. The CDR3 totals 11 residues. The CDR3 nucleotides read TGTGCCAGCAGTGAAGACAGAAGCTACACCTTC. Amino acids: CASSEDRSYTF.

The chain recombines TRBV5-4 with TRBJ1-1, with D perhaps TRBD1 (5 bases). Germline-derived CDR1 and CDR2 are SGHNT and YYREEE (reference sequence). V was trimmed by 7 bases and J by 3 bases, leaving 13 bases between them. The CDR3 contains 13 residues. The CDR3 sequence: CASSSQGYTEAFF. CDR3 bases: TGTGCCAGCTCAAGTCAGGGTTACACTGAAGCTTTCTTT.

This clone was picked up one time. The chain joins TRBV9 to TRBJ2-2; 8 bases are shared with TRBD2. The CDR3 has 16 amino acids. Trimming removed 0 bases from V and 3 bases from J; junction bases left unmatched: 4. Germline lookup yields CDR1 SGDLS and CDR2 YYNGEE. CDR3 sequence (DNA): TGTGCCAGCAGCGTAGTGAGTAGCGGGGACACCGGGGAGCTGTTTTTT. Translation gives CASSVVSSGDTGELFF.

The rearrangement joins TRBV7-9 to TRBJ2-3; 8 positions match TRBD2. CDR3 size: 16 residues. Germline CDR1 and CDR2: SEHNR and FQNEAQ (reference sequence). The V segment lost 3 bases and the J segment 1 base; nucleotides outside the gene matches: 6. The CDR3 here is CASSFILREGTDTQYF. CDR3 DNA: TGTGCCAGCAGCTTCATTCTGCGGGAGGGCACAGATACGCAGTATTTT.

The V gene is TRBV5-6, the J gene TRBJ2-2; unclear D gene. V lost 0 bases, J lost 0 bases, and 9 bases lay in between. CDR1 SGHDT and CDR2 YYEEEE come from the germline V gene. This CDR3 region has 16 residues. The CDR3 nucleotides are TGTGCCAGCAGCTTGGTGGCCAGGACGAACACCGGGGAGCTGTTTTTT. Translated: CASSLVARTNTGELFF.

V usage is TRBV5-1 and J usage is TRBJ2-7; D is perhaps TRBD1 (6 bases). Germline-derived CDR1 and CDR2 are SGHRS and YFSETQ. V lost 2 bases and J 2 bases, leaving 11 bases between the germline ends. The CDR3 covers 14 residues. CDR3 sequence reads: CASSFKGGPYEQYF. DNA of the CDR3: TGCGCCAGCAGCTTTAAAGGGGGACCCTACGAGCAGTACTTC.

Written as DNA, the CDR3 is TGTGCCAGCAGTTACTCGTCCTCCAGCGCCTCCTACGAGCAGTACTTC. Amino acid sequence: CASSYSSSSASYEQYF. The gene calls are TRBV6-5 and TRBJ2-7; D is uncertain. This CDR3 has 16 amino acids. V was clipped by 0 bases and J by 0 bases, with 12 bases between them. The V gene's germline CDR1 is MNHEY and CDR2 SVGAGI.

The chain carries TRBV19 and TRBJ1-5; 9 bases fit TRBD1. From germline, CDR1 is LNHDA and CDR2 SQIVND (reference sequence). The CDR3 runs 15 residues. The J segment lost 2 bases and the V segment lost 3 bases, leaving 2 bases of the junction unmatched. This CDR3 is CASSIGDRGNQPQHF. Written as DNA, the CDR3 is TGTGCCAGTAGTATCGGGGACAGGGGCAATCAGCCCCAGCATTTT.

The chain uses TRBV29-1 and TRBJ1-1; D is unclear. The CDR3 contains 11 residues. The ends were cut back, 6 bases at V and 4 bases at J, with 9 bases in the middle. Per germline, CDR1 SQVTM and CDR2 ANQGSEA. CDR3 in DNA: TGCAGCGTCGCGGTGGTCACTGAAGCTTTCTTT. Its translation: CSVAVVTEAFF.

The V gene is TRBV10-3, the J gene TRBJ2-2, with a tentative D call TRBD2 (6 bases). The V and J ends lost 0 bases and 3 bases respectively, with 11 bases between them. CDR1 and CDR2 from the germline V gene are ENHRY and SYGVKD. The length of the CDR3 is 16 residues. The CDR3 DNA sequence: TGTGCCATCAGTGAGTCGGGGGGAATACACACCGGGGAGCTGTTTTTT. Translation: CAISESGGIHTGELFF.

V gene TRBV30 combines with J gene TRBJ2-1; the match to TRBD1 covers 8 bases. The CDR3 length is 18 residues. The ends lost 2 bases at V and 0 bases at J; junction bases unmatched: 12. Germline V gives CDR1 GTSNPN, CDR2 SVGIG (reference sequence). CDR3 coding DNA: TGTGCCTGGAGTTCCGGACAGGGCCTTCGAAACTCCTACAATGAGCAGTTCTTC. Its translation is CAWSSGQGLRNSYNEQFF.

The genes are TRBV29-1 and TRBJ1-2; TRBD1 matches 11 bases. The CDR3 runs 15 residues. Looked up from germline, CDR1 is SQVTM and CDR2 is ANQGSEA. Trimming cost V 7 bases and J 0 bases; bases outside gene matches: 7. The CDR3: CSDRTGGLTNYGYTF. The CDR3 DNA reads TGCAGCGACCGGACAGGGGGCCTTACTAACTATGGCTACACCTTC.

The gene calls are TRBV27 and TRBJ2-3, with D possibly TRBD1 on 6 matching bases. Looked up from germline, CDR1 is MNHEY and CDR2 is SMNVEV (reference sequence). The CDR3 length is 13 residues. V shed 4 bases and J shed 2 bases, with 7 bases lying between them. The CDR3 sequence is CASSSGHTDTQYF. Written as DNA, the CDR3 is TGTGCCAGCAGTTCGGGACACACAGATACGCAGTATTTT.

This rearrangement joins TRBV27 to TRBJ1-5; 10 nucleotides line up with TRBD1. Germline CDR1 is MNHEY and CDR2 is SMNVEV (reference sequence). After removal of 5 bases from V and 6 bases from J, the junction contained 7 bases not matched to a gene. The CDR3 extends over 15 amino acids. CDR3 nucleotides: TGTGCCAGCAGTGGTGTGACAGGGGGCGGTCAGCCCCAGCATTTT. Its protein is CASSGVTGGGQPQHF.

Details on this clone: The junction departs from the called germline gene at one end, perhaps through a read error. The chain employs TRBV7-7 and TRBJ2-2, with D perhaps TRBD1 (5 bases). The CDR3 sequence is 13 residues long. Germline V gives CDR1 SSHAT, CDR2 FNYEAQ (reference sequence). CDR3 in amino acids: CASSRTRTGELFF. The CDR3 DNA reads TGTGCTAGCAGTCGGACACGCACCGGGGAGCTGTTTTTT.

This rearrangement joins TRBV10-1 to TRBJ2-1; TRBD1 might be the D (6 bases). The CDR3 has 15 residues. Germline CDR1 WNHNN, CDR2 SYGVQD (reference sequence). V was clipped by 4 bases and J by 2 bases, with 12 bases between them. CDR3 nucleotides: TGCGCCAGCAGTGTTGGTAGGGGGACCTACAATGAGCAGTTCTTC. Translating it yields CASSVGRGTYNEQFF.

This chain uses TRBV5-4 with TRBJ1-1; 7 bases line up with TRBD1. The junction had 9 bases not matched to a gene; V was cut back by 2 bases and J by 11 bases. This CDR3 contains 13 residues. The germline V gene has CDR1 SGHNT and CDR2 YYREEE (reference sequence). CDR3: CASSFGQVGRAFF. DNA for the CDR3: TGTGCCAGCAGCTTTGGACAGGTAGGGAGGGCTTTCTTT.

The chain is built from TRBV30 and TRBJ1-5; 8 bases are shared with TRBD1. The V and J ends lost 5 bases and 7 bases, in that order; junction bases with no gene match: 7. The CDR3 is made up of 13 amino acids. Germline CDR1 GTSNPN, CDR2 SVGIG (reference sequence). CDR3 protein: CAWSTGVEQPQHF. CDR3 bases: TGTGCCTGGTCGACAGGGGTAGAGCAGCCCCAGCATTTT.

This sequence joins TRBV5-6 and TRBJ2-2, with TRBD1 matching over 8 bases. The CDR3 length is 16 residues. With V trimmed by 4 bases and J by 0 bases, 5 bases remained unmatched. Germline lookup yields CDR1 SGHDT and CDR2 YYEEEE. CDR3 amino acids: CASSPLQGANTGELFF. The DNA of the CDR3 is TGTGCCAGCAGCCCCTTACAGGGGGCGAACACCGGGGAGCTGTTTTTT.